This T cell receptor (beta chain) was sequenced for a study of blood T cell repertoires in COVID-19. About the research overall: Samples of COVID-19 (acute and convalescent) were obtained from the United States, Italy and Spain. In each case, the material was cDNA or gDNA derived from T cells, B-cell-depleted T cells, or PBMCs.

The table came from immunoSEQ multiplex PCR; TCRdb's copy has only in-frame clones and leaves some out. The sample has roughly 120,000 clones; 65% to 90% are singletons. CDR1 is SGHTA and CDR2 is FQGNSA in the germline V gene. Trimming removed 0 bases from V and 5 bases from J, with 16 bases in between. The CDR3 consists of 16 residues. The V gene is TRBV7-2, the J gene TRBJ1-2, with D possibly matching TRBD1 (5 bases). The sequencing sample was made of peripheral blood. The sequence was obtained from a man older than 75 with acute or convalescent COVID-19. CDR3 amino acids: CASSLASTVFNYGYTF. The CDR3 nucleotides read TGTGCCAGCAGCTTAGCTTCGACAGTTTTTAATTATGGCTACACCTTC. The variable domain in full, completed from reference TRBV7-2 and TRBJ1-2, reads GAGVSQSPSNKVTEKGKDVELRCDPISGHTALYWYRQSLGQGLEFLIYFQGNSAPDKSGLPSDRFSAERTGGSVSTLTIQRTQQEDSAVYLCASSLASTVFNYGYTFGSGTRLTVV.